This T cell receptor beta chain derives from a study of OX40 agonist ivuxolimab in advanced cancers. Study-wide findings and caveats: Fewer expanded clones were found on average in CD4+ than in CD8+ T cells.

CDR1 is SEHNR, CDR2 FQNEAQ, per germline (reference sequence). The CDR3 spans 16 residues. The V and J ends lost 5 bases and 3 bases respectively, with 20 bases between them. Prior autoimmune disease or systemic immunosuppression barred patients. This clone was found a few times. Its antigen is not identified. The assay was immunoSEQ multiplex PCR, and TCRdb's table has in-frame clones only and misses some. This sample yields 35,000 to 50,000 clones, of which 82% are seen a single time; 20% to 25% belongs to the top ten. The sequences come from CD4+ or CD8+ T cells sorted from blood, collected in a trial of the OX40 agonist ivuxolimab. The V and J genes are TRBV7-9 and TRBJ2-7; perhaps TRBD1 as D (6 bases). This receptor was taken from an adult with an advanced solid tumor such as melanoma, head and neck, liver or kidney cancer. CDR3 coding DNA: TGTGCCAGCAGCCCGGGGTTGGGGGACACAGTCTACGAGCAGTACTTC. Amino acid sequence: CASSPGLGDTVYEQYF.